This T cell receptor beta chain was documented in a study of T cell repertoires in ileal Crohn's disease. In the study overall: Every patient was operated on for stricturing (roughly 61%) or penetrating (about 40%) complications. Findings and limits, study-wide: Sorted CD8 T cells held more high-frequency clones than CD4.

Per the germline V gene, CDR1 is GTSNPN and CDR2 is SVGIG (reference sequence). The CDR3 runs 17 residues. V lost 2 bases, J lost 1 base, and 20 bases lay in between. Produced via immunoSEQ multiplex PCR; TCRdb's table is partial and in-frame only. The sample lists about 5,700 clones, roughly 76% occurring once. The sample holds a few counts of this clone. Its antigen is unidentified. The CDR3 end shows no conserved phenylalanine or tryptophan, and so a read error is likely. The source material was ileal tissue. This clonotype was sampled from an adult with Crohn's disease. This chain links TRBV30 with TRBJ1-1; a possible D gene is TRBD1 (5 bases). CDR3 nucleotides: TGTGCCTGGAGTTCACTAAGATTGGACACAAGGAACACTGAAGCTTTCCTT. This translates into CAWSSLRLDTRNTEAFL.